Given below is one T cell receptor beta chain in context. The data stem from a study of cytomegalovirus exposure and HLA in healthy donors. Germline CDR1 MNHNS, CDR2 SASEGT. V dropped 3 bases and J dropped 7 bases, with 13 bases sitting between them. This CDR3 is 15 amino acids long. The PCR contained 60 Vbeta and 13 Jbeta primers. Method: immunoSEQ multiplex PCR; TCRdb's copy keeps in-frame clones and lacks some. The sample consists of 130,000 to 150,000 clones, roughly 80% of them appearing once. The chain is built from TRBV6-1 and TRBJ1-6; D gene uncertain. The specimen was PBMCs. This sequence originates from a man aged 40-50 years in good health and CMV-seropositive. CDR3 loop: CASSDENSGNSPLHF. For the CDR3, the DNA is TGTGCCAGCAGTGATGAAAATTCGGGGAATTCACCCCTCCACTTT.